This TCR beta chain was identified during a study of somatic mutations in cytotoxic T cells in rheumatoid arthritis (dated by TCRdb to 2017 to 2019). Concerning the study at large: Before any treatment started and right after they were diagnosed, patients gave peripheral blood samples (roughly 32 ml EDTA). Sorted V beta1+ cells also underwent TCRB sequencing, and some V beta antibody-stained T-cell populations were flow-sorted at nearly 100% purity on a FACSAria II or Sony SH800. Median age was essentially the same in the patient group and the control group. The study asked whether expanded CD8+ T-cell clones in newly diagnosed, untreated rheumatoid arthritis carry somatic mutations, and used TCRB deep sequencing to characterize clonality. TCRB deep sequencing covered 65 to 80 patients with rheumatoid arthritis along with 20 healthy controls.

The study at large found these results: Several identical CD8+ TCRB sequences were found in both blood and synovial fluid, and in about an eighth of the roughly 65 patients the largest CD8+ clone exceeded 20% of CD8+ cells. The slight underrepresentation of TRBV07 in patients was not corrected for multiple comparisons. CD8+ T-cell clonality in rheumatoid arthritis patients was not significantly different from that in age-matched healthy controls. CD8+ clonality increased with age in patients (Spearman r ~ 0.47) but not in healthy controls. The expanded CD8+ clones had unknown antigen targets, and not appearing in virus-specific databases did not rule out that they were virus-specific.

V and J are truncated by 6 bases and 7 bases respectively, leaving an intervening sequence of 10 bases. There are 11 amino acids in the CDR3, from cysteine to phenylalanine inclusive. The entry retains the CDR3 DNA only, 33 bases that are in frame from base 1. The germline V gene (reference sequence) sets CDR1 to DFQATT and CDR2 to SNEGSKA. This clone was detected once. The clone's antigen remains unknown. There are no base qualities to consult, and no much larger clone falls within one base. Other DNA sequences in the sample encode the same CDR3. Flow cytometry confirmed the purity of CD4+ and CD8+ cells that had been isolated by positive magnetic bead selection on an AutoMACS. Initial screening for clonal expansions relied on flow cytometry with a TCR V beta antibody panel, after which sorted CD8+ fractions underwent TCRB deep sequencing for characterization. Ficoll-Paque PLUS density gradient separation was used to isolate peripheral blood mononuclear cells. Using Nucleospin Tissue or Tissue XS kits, DNA was extracted from CD4-enriched, CD8-enriched or PBMC samples, with quantification by a Qubit 2.0 fluorometer.

TCRB CDR3 sequencing used the immunoSEQ assay on genomic DNA. The original pipeline was this. Patient CD8+ clones larger than 1% were compared against published virus-specific TCRB sequences, and only a few matched. The analyses included only productive TCRB rearrangements. Clonality was expressed as a Shannon entropy-based productive clonality index, with each clone defined by a unique TCRB CDR3 sequence. To calculate repertoire overlap between two samples, the template counts of each clone were considered relative to each sample's total templates. Flow cytometry-measured V-gene usage correlated with V-gene usage from TCRB sequencing, with a Spearman r of more than 0.6. In its TCRdb copy, this immuneACCESS table keeps in-frame sequences only and misses some clones. Where compared with another copy, unresolved V genes explain less than half of these, and the others have no known cause. That table gives V, J and clone size, and the DNA gave D and trimming. The sample table holds approximately 11,000 clones, of which approximately 79% were seen once. Clones ranked in the top ten supply around 35% of the sample.

Recombination joined TRBV20-1 with TRBJ1-3; confidence is insufficient to name the D gene. The sample consisted of CD8+ T cells sorted from blood. The source is an adult with rheumatoid arthritis. The nucleotide sequence reads as follows: TGCAGTGCCCGGCAAGGGAACACCATATATTTT. Its protein product is CSARQGNTIYF.